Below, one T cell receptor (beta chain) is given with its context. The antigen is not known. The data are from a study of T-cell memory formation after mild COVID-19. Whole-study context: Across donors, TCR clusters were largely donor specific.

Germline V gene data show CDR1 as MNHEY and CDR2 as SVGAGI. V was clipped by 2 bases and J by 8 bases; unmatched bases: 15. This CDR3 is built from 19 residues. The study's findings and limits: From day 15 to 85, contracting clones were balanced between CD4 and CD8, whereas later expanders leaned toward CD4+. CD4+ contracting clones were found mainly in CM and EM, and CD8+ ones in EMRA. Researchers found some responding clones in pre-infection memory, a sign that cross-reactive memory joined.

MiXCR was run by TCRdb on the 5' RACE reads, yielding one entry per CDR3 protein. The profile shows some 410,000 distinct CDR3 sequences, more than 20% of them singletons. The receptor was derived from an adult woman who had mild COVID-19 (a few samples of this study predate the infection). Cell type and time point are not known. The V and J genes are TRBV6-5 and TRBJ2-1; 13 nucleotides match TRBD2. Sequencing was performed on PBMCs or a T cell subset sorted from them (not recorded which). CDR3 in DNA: TGTGCCAGCAGTTACAAGTCTGGGGTAAGGACTAGCGGGAGCGATGAGCAGTTCTTC. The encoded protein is CASSYKSGVRTSGSDEQFF.